A single sample is the source of the 23 T cell receptor beta chains below, sequenced in a study of cytomegalovirus exposure and HLA in healthy donors. The PCR made use of 60 Vbeta and 13 Jbeta primers. Sequencing was performed with immunoSEQ multiplex PCR; in TCRdb, only in-frame clones are kept and a portion is missing. Altogether over 150,000 clones are present, around 80% being singletons, with the ten largest covering approximately 2.3%. Sequences were obtained from PBMCs. These receptors were taken from a man aged 35 to 55 in good health and CMV-seronegative.

This clone came up a few times. The genes are TRBV7-2 and TRBJ2-1; D is unresolved. V was shortened by 1 base and J by 2 bases, with 9 bases between the two germline ends. The CDR3 totals 15 residues. Germline V lookup: CDR1 SGHTA, CDR2 FQGNSA. The CDR3 DNA is TGTGCCAGCAGCTTAGTTGTTCGTACCTACAATGAGCAGTTCTTC. Translation gives CASSLVVRTYNEQFF.

The V and J genes are TRBV5-4 and TRBJ1-3; TRBD1 agrees at 8 bases. J gave up 6 bases and V 2 bases, and 7 bases lay outside the gene matches. The germline CDR1 and CDR2 sequences are SGHNT and YYREEE (reference sequence). The CDR3 sequence is 15 residues long. The CDR3 region has the DNA TGTGCCAGCAGCTTCGGCTTGACAGGGGCAAACACCATATATTTT. This gives the protein CASSFGLTGANTIYF.

The V gene is TRBV6-1, the J gene TRBJ2-7; TRBD2 matches 11 bases. The CDR3 contains 15 residues. Per germline, CDR1 MNHNS and CDR2 SASEGT. J was trimmed by 0 bases and V by 4 bases; bases with no gene match: 2. This CDR3 reads CASSVGTSGSYEQYF. In DNA form, the CDR3 reads TGTGCCAGCAGTGTAGGGACTAGCGGCTCCTACGAGCAGTACTTC.

On this clone: The junction differs from germline at one of its ends, possibly a read error. This sequence joins TRBV7-9 and TRBJ2-6; 7 positions match TRBD1. Germline V lookup: CDR1 SEHNR, CDR2 FQNEAQ (reference sequence). The CDR3 is made up of 18 amino acids. The CDR3 sequence: CASSFLTGRSSGANGLTF. The CDR3 DNA is TGTGCCAGCAGCTTCCTGACAGGGCGTAGCTCTGGGGCCAACGGCCTGACTTTC.

CDR3 bases: TGTGCCAGCGAGAGACTAGCTGGGGTGTCAGATACGCAGTATTTT. Amino acids: CASERLAGVSDTQYF. The rearrangement uses TRBV6-1 and TRBJ2-3; 7 nucleotides agree with TRBD2. Trimming removed 8 bases from V and 4 bases from J; junction bases left unmatched: 12. The germline CDR1 and CDR2 sequences are MNHNS and SASEGT. This CDR3 spans 15 amino acids.

J is TRBJ2-5 and V is TRBV5-4, with 8 bases aligning to TRBD2. TRBJ2-7 explains the end of the DNA better; the J call may be wrong. There are 16 residues in the CDR3. Germline CDR1 and CDR2: SGHNT and YYREEE (reference sequence). The CDR3 DNA follows: TGTGCCAGCAGCTTGAACGGGAGGGCCCCCCCCTACGAGCAGTACTTC. Translated, it gives CASSLNGRAPPYEQYF.

The V gene is TRBV30, the J gene TRBJ1-4; the match to TRBD1 covers 9 bases. The germline CDR1 and CDR2 sequences are GTSNPN and SVGIG (reference sequence). The CDR3 is 14 amino acids. The ends lost 4 bases at V and 7 bases at J; junction bases unmatched: 7. Written as DNA, the CDR3 is TGTGCCTGGACTTCACAGGGGGCCGGTGAAAAACTGTTTTTT. Translating gives CAWTSQGAGEKLFF.

V gene TRBV7-9 combines with J gene TRBJ1-2; no firm D call. The CDR3 is made up of 13 amino acids. CDR1 is SEHNR, CDR2 FQNEAQ, per germline (reference sequence). Deletions cut 5 bases from V and 4 bases from J, with 11 bases between. CDR3 coding DNA: TGTGCCAGCAGCCTTTCCGGCGGCTATGGCTACACCTTC. It yields the protein CASSLSGGYGYTF.

The rearrangement uses TRBV2 and TRBJ2-7, with TRBD1 matching 10 bases. This CDR3 contains 14 residues. After removal of 5 bases from V and 6 bases from J, the junction contained 7 bases not matched to a gene. Germline V gene sequence: CDR1 SNHLY, CDR2 FYNNEI. The CDR3 DNA is TGTGCCAGCAGTCGAGACAGGGGGCGCCCCGAGCAGTACTTC. This encodes CASSRDRGRPEQYF.

The chain couples TRBV28 to TRBJ2-3; 8 bases line up with TRBD2. V shed 5 bases and J 13 bases; nucleotides not matched to a gene: 11. Germline values: CDR1 MDHEN, CDR2 SYDVKM. The CDR3 runs to 13 residues. Here the CDR3 reads CASSPPVPGGKYF. CDR3 DNA: TGTGCCAGCAGTCCACCTGTCCCGGGAGGGAAGTATTTT.

The V call is TRBV14, the J call TRBJ1-1; D gene unclear. The CDR3 consists of 15 residues. Trimming removed 0 bases from V and 0 bases from J, with 8 bases in between. CDR1 and CDR2 (germline): SGHDN, FVKESK. The CDR3 protein is CASSQERRMNTEAFF. The CDR3 region has the DNA TGTGCCAGCAGCCAAGAGAGGCGGATGAACACTGAAGCTTTCTTT. Together with reference TRBV14 and TRBJ1-1, the CDR3 gives the full variable domain: EAGVTQFPSHSVIEKGQTVTLRCDPISGHDNLYWYRRVMGKEIKFLLHFVKESKQDESGMPNNRFLAERTGGTYSTLKVQPAELEDSGVYFCASSQERRMNTEAFFGQGTRLTVV.

J is TRBJ2-4 and V is TRBV6-6; D might be TRBD1 (6 bases). In germline, CDR1 is MNHNY, CDR2 SVGAGI (reference sequence). V lost 2 bases to trimming and J lost 7 bases, with 6 bases between them. The CDR3 covers 12 residues. CDR3 region: CASSYQGNIQYF. CDR3 DNA: TGTGCCAGCAGTTACCAGGGGAACATTCAGTACTTC.

The table lists this clone with a few counts. The V gene is TRBV27, the J gene TRBJ2-3, with 8 bases identical to TRBD2. V shed 0 bases and J 4 bases; nucleotides not matched to a gene: 3. The CDR3 is 15 residues long. Per the germline V gene, CDR1 is MNHEY and CDR2 is SMNVEV (reference sequence). The CDR3 here is CASSLSAGGSDTQYF. Here the CDR3 DNA reads TGTGCCAGCAGTTTATCGGCGGGGGGCTCAGATACGCAGTATTTT.

CDR3 loop: CASSPRQGPYEQYF. CDR3 coding DNA: TGTGCCAGCAGCCCTCGACAGGGCCCCTACGAGCAGTACTTC. The V gene is TRBV6-5, the J gene TRBJ2-7, with 7 positions matching TRBD1. This CDR3 spans 14 amino acids. With 6 bases clipped from V and 2 bases from J, the junction kept 7 bases outside the gene matches. Germline V gives CDR1 MNHEY, CDR2 SVGAGI.

DNA of the CDR3: TGCGCCAGCAGCTTGCAGGCTCTGGGTGGGGAGACCCAGTACTTC. Amino acid sequence: CASSLQALGGETQYF. V gene TRBV5-1 combines with J gene TRBJ2-5; D is ambiguous. Germline CDR1 SGHRS, CDR2 YFSETQ. This CDR3 is 15 amino acids long. V lost 1 base, J lost 5 bases, and 15 bases lay in between.

J is TRBJ2-2 and V is TRBV7-9; D might be TRBD1 (6 bases). V lost 2 bases and J lost 13, with 11 bases in between. Germline CDR1 is SEHNR and CDR2 is FQNEAQ (reference sequence). This CDR3 is built from 12 residues. In DNA form, the CDR3 reads TGTGCCAGCAGCTTAATGACAGGAGGGCTGTTTTTT. Its protein is CASSLMTGGLFF.

The chain combines TRBV19 with TRBJ2-3, with 9 bases that match TRBD2. V lost 7 bases and J lost 2; bases outside the gene matches: 13. This CDR3 spans 17 amino acids. In germline, CDR1 is LNHDA, CDR2 SQIVND (reference sequence). CDR3 nucleotides: TGTGCCAGTACCCCACTACTGGCGGGAGGGCCCACAGATACGCAGTATTTT. This sequence encodes CASTPLLAGGPTDTQYF.

V is TRBV27 and J is TRBJ1-5; D is possibly TRBD1 (6 bases). The ends were cut back, 2 bases at V and 5 bases at J, with 10 bases in the middle. There are 14 residues in the CDR3. From germline, CDR1 is MNHEY and CDR2 SMNVEV (reference sequence). CDR3 nucleotide sequence: TGTGCCAGCAGTTTAAGTGGGGGCTATCAGCCCCAGCATTTT. Protein: CASSLSGGYQPQHF.

This clone was counted only a few times. The CDR3 loop is CAISGTSGSLDNEQFF. In DNA, the CDR3 is TGTGCCATCAGCGGGACTAGCGGTTCTCTCGACAATGAGCAGTTCTTC. The chain recombines TRBV10-3 with TRBJ2-1; 11 bases agree with TRBD2. There are 16 residues in the CDR3. The ends lost 6 bases at V and 5 bases at J; junction bases unmatched: 9. CDR1 and CDR2 from the germline V gene are ENHRY and SYGVKD.

V and J are TRBV27 and TRBJ2-3; 13 nucleotides align to TRBD2. With 1 base clipped from V and 6 bases from J, the junction kept 7 bases outside the gene matches. Germline V gene data show CDR1 as MNHEY and CDR2 as SMNVEV (reference sequence). The CDR3 is 17 amino acids. For the CDR3, the DNA is TGTGCCAGCAGTTTATGGCCGACTAGCGGGAGGCGGGATACGCAGTATTTT. Translation gives CASSLWPTSGRRDTQYF.

V usage is TRBV30 and J usage is TRBJ1-6, with unresolved D. Between the trimmed V and J ends, which lost 0 bases and 7 bases, there was a span of 10 bases. This CDR3 region has 14 residues. Germline V gene data show CDR1 as GTSNPN and CDR2 as SVGIG (reference sequence). This CDR3 reads CAWSVITGNSPLHF. The CDR3 DNA reads as TGTGCCTGGAGTGTAATAACGGGGAATTCACCCCTCCACTTT.

V gene TRBV5-1 combines with J gene TRBJ2-1; D is perhaps TRBD2 (7 bases). Trimming took off 4 bases at V and 6 bases at J, with 17 bases between the two ends. Germline CDR1 SGHRS, CDR2 YFSETQ. This CDR3 contains 15 residues. The CDR3 DNA sequence: TGCGCCAGCAGCGCGAGGGGGGGTCGGTTCAATGAGCAGTTCTTC. Its translation is CASSARGGRFNEQFF.

This clone was found a few times. This rearrangement joins TRBV30 to TRBJ2-5, with TRBD2 as a possible D gene (6 bases). Looked up from germline, CDR1 is GTSNPN and CDR2 is SVGIG (reference sequence). Trimming pared 2 bases from V and 11 bases from J, leaving 18 bases between. CDR3 length: 13 residues. The CDR3 is CAWSLLGTGTQYF. DNA for the CDR3: TGTGCCTGGAGTCTCCTAGGCACCGGGACTCAGTACTTC.